The clone carrying this T cell receptor (beta chain) was detected a few times. Its antigen is undetermined. Between the trimmed V and J ends, which lost 9 bases and 2 bases, there was a span of 10 bases. This CDR3 contains 13 residues. Germline V CDR1 and CDR2: MDHEN, SYDVKM. The source of the sample is a study of CD8 T cells in ankylosing spondylitis. By quantitative 5'-RACE with molecular barcodes, the TCR beta libraries were made. TCRdb recomputed calls from the 5' RACE reads with MiXCR, one row per CDR3 protein. The top ten hold about 45% of the sample, which has about 40,000 distinct CDR3 sequences, 16% seen once. Study results and limitations: It appeared that ankylosing spondylitis blood was characterized by a TCR beta motif of roughly 8 highly homologous variants. Reports say disease-linked clones showed up significantly more in matched ankylosing spondylitis synovial fluid. CD8+ cells made up the disease-linked clones, which were relatively rare in peripheral blood.

The rearrangement links TRBV28 to TRBJ1-4; D is unresolved. The sequence was collected from a male donor with ankylosing spondylitis or in good health (not recorded which). The sample comprised blood. The CDR3 sequence is CASTTPTNEKLFF. The CDR3 coding sequence is TGTGCCAGTACGACGCCTACTAATGAAAAACTGTTTTTT.